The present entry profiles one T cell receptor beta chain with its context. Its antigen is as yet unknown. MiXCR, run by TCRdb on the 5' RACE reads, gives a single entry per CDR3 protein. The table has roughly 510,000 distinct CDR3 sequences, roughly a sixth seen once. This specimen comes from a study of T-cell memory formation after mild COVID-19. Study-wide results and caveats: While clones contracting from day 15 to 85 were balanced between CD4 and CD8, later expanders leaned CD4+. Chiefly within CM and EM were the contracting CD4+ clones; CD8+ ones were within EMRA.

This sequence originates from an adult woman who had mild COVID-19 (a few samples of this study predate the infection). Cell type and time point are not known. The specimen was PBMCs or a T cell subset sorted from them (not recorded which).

The CDR3: CASSQGILDGELFF. For the CDR3, the DNA is TGCGCCAGCAGCCAAGGGATCTTGGATGGGGAGCTGTTTTTT. V usage is TRBV5-1 and J usage is TRBJ2-2; D remains ambiguous. The CDR3 runs to 14 residues. Deletions cut 4 bases from V and 8 bases from J, with 15 bases between. Germline lookup yields CDR1 SGHRS and CDR2 YFSETQ.